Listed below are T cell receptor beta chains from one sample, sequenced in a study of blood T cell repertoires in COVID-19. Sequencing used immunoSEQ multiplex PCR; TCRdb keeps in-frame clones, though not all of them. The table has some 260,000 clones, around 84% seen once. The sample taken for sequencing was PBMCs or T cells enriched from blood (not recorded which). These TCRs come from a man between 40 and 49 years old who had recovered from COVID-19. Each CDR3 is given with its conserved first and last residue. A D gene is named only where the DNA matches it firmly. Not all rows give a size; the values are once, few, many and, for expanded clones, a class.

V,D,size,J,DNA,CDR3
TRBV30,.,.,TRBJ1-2,TGTGCCTGGAGTGTAACTGAGGCGCCGGGTGGCTACACCTTC,CAWSVTEAPGGYTF
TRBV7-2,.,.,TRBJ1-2,TGTGCCAGCCGCGATTATGGCTACACCTTC,CASRDYGYTF
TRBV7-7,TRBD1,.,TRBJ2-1,TGTGCTAGCAGCTCCGGGACAGGGTCCTACAATGAGCAGTTCTTC,CASSSGTGSYNEQFF
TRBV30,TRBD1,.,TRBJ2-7,TGTGCCTGGAGTGTTTCCCACACCGGGACAGTCTACGAGCAGTACTTC,CAWSVSHTGTVYEQYF
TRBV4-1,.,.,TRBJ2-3,TGCGCCAGCAGCCAAGATAGAGGAGGGGGCAGAGATACGCAGTATTTT,CASSQDRGGGRDTQYF
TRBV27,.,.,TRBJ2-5,TGTGCCAGCAGTTTAGCAGGGGCGCGGGAGACCCAGTACTTC,CASSLAGARETQYF
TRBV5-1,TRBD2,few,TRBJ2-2,TGCGCCAGCAGCGAACAGGGTGGCGGACTAGCGGGAGGCACCGGGGAGCTGTTTTTT,CASSEQGGGLAGGTGELFF
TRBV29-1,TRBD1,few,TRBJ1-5,TGCAGCGTTTCCCAGGACAGGGGAAGTCAGCCCCAGCATTTT,CSVSQDRGSQPQHF
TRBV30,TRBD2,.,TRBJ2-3,TGTGCCTGGGGACGACTAGCGGGGGGGACAGATACGCAGTATTTT,CAWGRLAGGTDTQYF
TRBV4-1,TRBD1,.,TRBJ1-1,TGCGCCAGCAGCCGCCTCGGACAGGGCGACACTGAAGCTTTCTTT,CASSRLGQGDTEAFF
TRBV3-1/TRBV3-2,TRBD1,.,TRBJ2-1,TGTGCCAGCAGCCAAATGTTAGGGACAGGGGGCAGGGACAATGAGCAGTTCTTC,CASSQMLGTGGRDNEQFF
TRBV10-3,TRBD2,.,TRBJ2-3,TGTGCCATCAGGGGGACTAGCGGGCTCACAGATACGCAGTATTTT,CAIRGTSGLTDTQYF
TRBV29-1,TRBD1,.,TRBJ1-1,TGCAGCGTTGGGGGACAGATGAACACTGAAGCTTTCTTT,CSVGGQMNTEAFF
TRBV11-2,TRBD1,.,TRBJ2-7,TGTGCCAGCAGCTTTCGGACAGGGCCAACCTACGAGCAGTACTTC,CASSFRTGPTYEQYF
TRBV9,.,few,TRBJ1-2,TGTGCCAGCACCAGATCGGAGGATAACTATGGCTACACCTTC,CASTRSEDNYGYTF
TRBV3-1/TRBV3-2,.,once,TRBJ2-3,TGTGCCAGCAGCCAACTGTGGGGCACTAGCACAGATACGCAGTATTTT,CASSQLWGTSTDTQYF
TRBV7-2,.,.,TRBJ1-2,TGTGCCAGCAGCTCCGTGGGGGGGTCGAACTATGGCTACACCTTC,CASSSVGGSNYGYTF
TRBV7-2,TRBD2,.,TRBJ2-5,TGTGCCAGCAGTTGGGCGGGGGAAGAGACCCAGTACTTC,CASSWAGEETQYF
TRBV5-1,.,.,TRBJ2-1,TGCGCCAGCAGCCCCCTAGGGGACTCGACCAATGAGCAGTTCTTC,CASSPLGDSTNEQFF
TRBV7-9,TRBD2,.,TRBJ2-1,TGTGCCAGCAGCCAAGCCCCATCAGCGGGGGCCTACAATGAGCAGTTCTTC,CASSQAPSAGAYNEQFF
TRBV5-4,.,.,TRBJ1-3,TGTGCCAGCAGCTGGGGGGGGGAAACTGGAAACACCATATATTTT,CASSWGGETGNTIYF
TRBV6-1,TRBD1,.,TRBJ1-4,TGTGCCAGCAGTGAAGCGCTTCTTGTGACAGGGGCTAGGGAAAAACTGTTTTTT,CASSEALLVTGAREKLFF
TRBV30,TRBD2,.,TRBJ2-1,TGTGCCTGGAGTGTATACCCAGCGGGAGGAGGGGAGCAGTTCTTC,CAWSVYPAGGGEQFF
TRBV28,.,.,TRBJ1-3,TGTGCCAGCAGTCCGATGTTCGTGGGCAACTCTGGAAACACCATATATTTT,CASSPMFVGNSGNTIYF
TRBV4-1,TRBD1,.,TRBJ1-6,TGCGCCAGCAGCCAGGAAACGACAGGGTCTGGCTATAATTCACCCCTCCACTTT,CASSQETTGSGYNSPLHF
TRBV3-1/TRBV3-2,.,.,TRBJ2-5,TGTGCCAGCAGCCAGGGCAGCCAAGAGACCCAGTACTTC,CASSQGSQETQYF
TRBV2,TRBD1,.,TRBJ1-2,TGTGCCAGCACTTACAGGACAGGGAACTATGGCTACACCTTC,CASTYRTGNYGYTF
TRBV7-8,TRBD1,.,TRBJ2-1,TGTGCCAGCAGCTTAGTTGGGGGACAGGGTGCCCTATACAATGAGCAGTTCTTC,CASSLVGGQGALYNEQFF
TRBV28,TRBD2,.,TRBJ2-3,TGTGCCAGCAGTTCCGGACTAGCGGGCGTTAGCACAGATACGCAGTATTTT,CASSSGLAGVSTDTQYF
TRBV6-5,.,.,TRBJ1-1,TGTGCCAGCAAACTCTCGAGGGACATGAACACTGAAGCTTTCTTT,CASKLSRDMNTEAFF
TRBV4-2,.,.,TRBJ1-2,TGTGCCAGCAGCCAAGATGGGCGGGGGACTAACTATGGCTACACCTTC,CASSQDGRGTNYGYTF
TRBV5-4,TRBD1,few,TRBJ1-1,TGTGCCAGCAGCTTAGGACAGGGGAAAGGTAGCACTGAAGCTTTCTTT,CASSLGQGKGSTEAFF
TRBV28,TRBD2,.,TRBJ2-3,TGTGCCAGCAGACCCGGGACTAGCGGGCGGGATACGCAGTATTTT,CASRPGTSGRDTQYF
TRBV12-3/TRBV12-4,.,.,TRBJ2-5,TGTGCCAGCAGGCAAGGGGTAGAGACCCAGTACTTC,CASRQGVETQYF
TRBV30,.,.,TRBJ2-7,TGTACCTGGAGTGTAAGTGGGCCAGGGGTTACCGAGCAGTACTTC,CTWSVSGPGVTEQYF
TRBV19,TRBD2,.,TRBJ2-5,TGTGCCAGTACCGCGACTAGCCGGCAAGAGACCCAGTACTTC,CASTATSRQETQYF
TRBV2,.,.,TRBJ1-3,TGTGCCAGCAGTGATAACAGGGGAAACACCATATATTTT,CASSDNRGNTIYF
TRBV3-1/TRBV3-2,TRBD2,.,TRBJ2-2,TGTGCCAGCAGTGGACTAGCGGGAGGGCCGAAGGACACCGGGGAGCTGTTTTTT,CASSGLAGGPKDTGELFF
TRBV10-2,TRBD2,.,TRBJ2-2,TGCGCCAGCCGGACTAGCGGGAACACCGGGGAGCTGTTTTTT,CASRTSGNTGELFF
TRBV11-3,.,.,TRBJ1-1,TGTGCCAGCAGCCGAGACAGGAGCGAAGCTTTCTTT,CASSRDRSEAFF
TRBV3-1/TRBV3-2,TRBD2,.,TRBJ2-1,TGTGCCAGCAGCCCAATTTCCGGGACTACGTCGCAAGAGCAGTTCTTC,CASSPISGTTSQEQFF
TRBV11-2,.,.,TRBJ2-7,TGTGCCAGCAGCTTAGCGGAAGGAGACCTTTACGAGCAGTACTTC,CASSLAEGDLYEQYF
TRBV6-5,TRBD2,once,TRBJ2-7,TGTGCCAGCAGTTGGACTAGCGGGGGCCACGAGCAGTACTTC,CASSWTSGGHEQYF
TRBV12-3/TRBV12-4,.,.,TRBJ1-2,TGTGCCAGCAGCTTCGCGGACATGTATGGCTACACCTTC,CASSFADMYGYTF
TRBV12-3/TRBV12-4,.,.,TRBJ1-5,TGTGCCAGCAGATCTGACAGAGAGCCCCAGCATTTT,CASRSDREPQHF
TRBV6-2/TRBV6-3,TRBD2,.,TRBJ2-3,TGTGCCAGCAGTTATGGTAGCGGGAGCCCAGATACGCAGTATTTT,CASSYGSGSPDTQYF
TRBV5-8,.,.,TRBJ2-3,TGTGCCAGCAGCTTGTACGGGGGTGGCACAGATACGCAGTATTTT,CASSLYGGGTDTQYF
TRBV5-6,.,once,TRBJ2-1,TGTGCCAGCAGCTTAACTCAAAATGAGCAGTTCTTC,CASSLTQNEQFF
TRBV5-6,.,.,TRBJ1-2,TGTGCCAGCAGCTTGGGTCGAGGTATCTATGGCTACACCTTC,CASSLGRGIYGYTF
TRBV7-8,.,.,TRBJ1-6,TGTGCCAGCAGCTTAGGAATTTTTGGGCCCTCCTATAATTCACCCCTCCACTTT,CASSLGIFGPSYNSPLHF
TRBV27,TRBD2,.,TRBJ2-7,TGTGCCAGCAGTCTAGCGGGATTGTACGAGCAGTACTTC,CASSLAGLYEQYF
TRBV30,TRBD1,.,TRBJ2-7,TGTGCCTGGAGCGCCGGGACAGCCTACTCCTACGAGCAGTACTTC,CAWSAGTAYSYEQYF
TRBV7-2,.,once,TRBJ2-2,TGTGCCAGCAGCTTATGGCGGCAGAACACCGGGGAGCTGTTTTTT,CASSLWRQNTGELFF
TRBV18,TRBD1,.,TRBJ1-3,TGTGCCAGCTCCCCGGACAGGGGAGTCAACACCATATATTTT,CASSPDRGVNTIYF
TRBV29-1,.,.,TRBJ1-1,TGCAGCGTTGATGTGGGTCGGGGGAACACTGAAGCTTTCTTT,CSVDVGRGNTEAFF
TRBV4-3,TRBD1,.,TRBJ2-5,TGCGCCAGCAGCCAGGGACAGGGGATTTCGGAGACCCAGTACTTC,CASSQGQGISETQYF
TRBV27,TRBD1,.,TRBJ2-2,TGTGCCAGCAGTTTATACATGACAGGGGGCGAGGGCACCGGGGAGCTGTTTTTT,CASSLYMTGGEGTGELFF
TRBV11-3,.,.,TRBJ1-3,TGTGCCAGCAGTTCTGACAGCCTCTCTGGAAACACCATATATTTT,CASSSDSLSGNTIYF
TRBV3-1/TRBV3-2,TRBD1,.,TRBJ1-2,TGTGCCAGCAGCCCTCGACAAGGCGCCTGGAGACAGGGGGTTTTTGGCTACACCTTC,CASSPRQGAWRQGVFGYTF
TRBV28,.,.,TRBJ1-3,TGTGCCAGCAGTTTGACAGGAAACACCATATATTTT,CASSLTGNTIYF